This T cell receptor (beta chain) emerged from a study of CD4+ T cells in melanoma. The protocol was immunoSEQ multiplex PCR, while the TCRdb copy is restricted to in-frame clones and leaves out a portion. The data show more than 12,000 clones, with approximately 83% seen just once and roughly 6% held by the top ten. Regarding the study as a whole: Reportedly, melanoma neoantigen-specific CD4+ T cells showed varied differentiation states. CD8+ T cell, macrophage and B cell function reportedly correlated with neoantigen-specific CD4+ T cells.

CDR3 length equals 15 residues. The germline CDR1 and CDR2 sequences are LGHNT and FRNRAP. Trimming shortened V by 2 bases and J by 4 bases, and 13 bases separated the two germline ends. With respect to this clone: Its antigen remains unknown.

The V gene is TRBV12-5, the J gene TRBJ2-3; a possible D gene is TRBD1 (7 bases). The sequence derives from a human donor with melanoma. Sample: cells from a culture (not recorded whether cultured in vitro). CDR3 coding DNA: TGTGCTAGTGGTTTGATGGAGGGGGCCTCAGATACGCAGTATTTT. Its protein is CASGLMEGASDTQYF. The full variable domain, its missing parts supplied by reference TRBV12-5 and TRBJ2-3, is DARVTQTPRHKVTEMGQEVTMRCQPILGHNTVFWYRQTMMQGLELLAYFRNRAPLDDSGMPKDRFSAEMPDATLATLKIQPSEPRDSAVYFCASGLMEGASDTQYFGPGTRLTVL.